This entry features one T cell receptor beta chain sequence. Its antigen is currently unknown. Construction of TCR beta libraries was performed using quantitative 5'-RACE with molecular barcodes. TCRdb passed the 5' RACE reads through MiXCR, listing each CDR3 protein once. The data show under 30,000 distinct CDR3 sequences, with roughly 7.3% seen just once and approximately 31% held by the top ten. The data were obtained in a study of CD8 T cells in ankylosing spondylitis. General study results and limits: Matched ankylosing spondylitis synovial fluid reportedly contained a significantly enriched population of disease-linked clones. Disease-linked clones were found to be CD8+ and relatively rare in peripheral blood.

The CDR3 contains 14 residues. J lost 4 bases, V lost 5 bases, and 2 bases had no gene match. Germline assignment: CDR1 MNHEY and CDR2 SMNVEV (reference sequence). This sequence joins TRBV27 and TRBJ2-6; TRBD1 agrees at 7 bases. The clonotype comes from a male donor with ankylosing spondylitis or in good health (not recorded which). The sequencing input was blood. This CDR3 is CASSDRAGANVLTF. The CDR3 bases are TGTGCCAGCAGTGACAGGGCCGGGGCCAACGTCCTGACTTTC.